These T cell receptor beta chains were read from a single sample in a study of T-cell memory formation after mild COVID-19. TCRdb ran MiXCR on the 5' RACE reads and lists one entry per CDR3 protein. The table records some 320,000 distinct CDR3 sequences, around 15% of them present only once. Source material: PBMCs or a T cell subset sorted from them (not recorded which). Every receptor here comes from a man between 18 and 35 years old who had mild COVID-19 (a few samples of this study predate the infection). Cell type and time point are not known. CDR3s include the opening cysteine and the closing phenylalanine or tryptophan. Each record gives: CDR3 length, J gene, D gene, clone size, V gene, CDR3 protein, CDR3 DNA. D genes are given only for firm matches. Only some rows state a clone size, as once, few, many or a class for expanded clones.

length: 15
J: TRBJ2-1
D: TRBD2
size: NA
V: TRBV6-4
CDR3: CASSDGGGTNNEQFF
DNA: TGTGCCAGCAGTGACGGCGGGGGAACCAACAATGAGCAGTTCTTC

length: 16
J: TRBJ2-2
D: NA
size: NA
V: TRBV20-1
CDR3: CSARVGGSVNTGELFF
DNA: TGCAGTGCTAGAGTCGGGGGATCGGTTAACACCGGGGAGCTGTTTTTT

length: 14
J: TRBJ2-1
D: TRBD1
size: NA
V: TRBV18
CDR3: CASSPRTGRDEQFF
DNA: TGTGCCAGCTCACCCCGGACAGGGAGAGATGAGCAGTTCTTC

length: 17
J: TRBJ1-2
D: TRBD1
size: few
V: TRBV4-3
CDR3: CASSQERTRTGGHGYTF
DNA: TGCGCCAGCAGCCAAGAAAGGACCCGGACAGGGGGCCATGGCTACACCTTC

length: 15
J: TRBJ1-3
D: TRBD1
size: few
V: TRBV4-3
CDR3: CASSYDRASGNTIYF
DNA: TGCGCCAGCAGCTACGACAGGGCCTCTGGAAACACCATATATTTT

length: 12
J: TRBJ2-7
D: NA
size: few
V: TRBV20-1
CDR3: CSVTGQSYEQYF
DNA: TGCAGTGTCACCGGGCAGAGCTACGAGCAGTACTTC

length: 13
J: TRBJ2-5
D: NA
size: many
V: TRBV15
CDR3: CATSRALQETQYF
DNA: TGTGCCACCAGCAGAGCCCTTCAAGAGACCCAGTACTTC

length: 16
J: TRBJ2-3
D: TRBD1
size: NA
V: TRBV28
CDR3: CASRPFDRGATDTQYF
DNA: TGTGCCAGCAGACCCTTTGACAGGGGGGCCACAGATACGCAGTATTTT

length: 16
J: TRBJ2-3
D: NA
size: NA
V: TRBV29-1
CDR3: CSVEDRFQDSTDTQYF
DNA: TGCAGCGTTGAAGACCGATTTCAGGATAGCACAGATACGCAGTATTTT

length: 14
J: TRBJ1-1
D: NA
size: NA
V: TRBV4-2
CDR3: CASSPSRGSTEAFF
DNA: TGTGCCAGCAGCCCGAGTAGGGGGAGCACTGAAGCTTTCTTT

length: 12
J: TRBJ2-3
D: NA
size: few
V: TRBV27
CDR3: CASSRASDTQYF
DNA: TGTGCCAGCAGTAGAGCTTCAGATACGCAGTATTTT

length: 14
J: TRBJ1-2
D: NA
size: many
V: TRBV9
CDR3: CASSVAEGLYGYTF
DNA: TGTGCCAGCAGCGTAGCGGAGGGGCTCTATGGCTACACCTTC

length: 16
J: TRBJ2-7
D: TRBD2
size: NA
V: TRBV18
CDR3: CASSPPWASGGHEQYF
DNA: TGTGCCAGCTCACCACCGTGGGCTAGCGGGGGCCACGAGCAGTACTTC

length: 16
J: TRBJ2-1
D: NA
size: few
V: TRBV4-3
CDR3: CASSQEVLATYNEQFF
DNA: TGCGCCAGCAGCCAAGAGGTCCTAGCGACGTACAATGAGCAGTTCTTC

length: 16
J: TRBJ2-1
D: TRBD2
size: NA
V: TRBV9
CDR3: CASSTLSGVSYNEQFF
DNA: TGTGCCAGCAGCACACTTAGCGGGGTGTCCTACAATGAGCAGTTCTTC

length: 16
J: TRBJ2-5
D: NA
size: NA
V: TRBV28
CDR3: CASSWPQGGVEETQYF
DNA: TGTGCCAGCAGCTGGCCACAGGGAGGGGTAGAAGAGACCCAGTACTTC

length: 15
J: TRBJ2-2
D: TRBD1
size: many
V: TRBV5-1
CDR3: CASSLGQGFPGELFF
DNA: TGCGCCAGCAGCTTGGGACAGGGTTTTCCCGGGGAGCTGTTTTTT

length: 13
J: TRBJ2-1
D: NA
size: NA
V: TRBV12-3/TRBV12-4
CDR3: CASSFGDRGEQFF
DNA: TGTGCCAGCAGTTTCGGCGATAGAGGGGAGCAGTTCTTC

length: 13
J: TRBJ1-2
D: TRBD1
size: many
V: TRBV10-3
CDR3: CAIRDSRNYGYTF
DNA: TGTGCCATCCGGGACAGTCGGAACTATGGCTACACCTTC

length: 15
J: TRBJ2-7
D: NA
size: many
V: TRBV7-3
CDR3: CASSLRRGAPYEQYF
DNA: TGTGCCAGCAGCTTAAGGAGGGGGGCCCCCTACGAGCAGTACTTC

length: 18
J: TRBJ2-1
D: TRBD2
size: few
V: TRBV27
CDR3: CASSLSILAGGRRNEQFF
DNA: TGTGCCAGCAGTTTATCGATCCTAGCGGGGGGGCGGCGCAATGAGCAGTTCTTC

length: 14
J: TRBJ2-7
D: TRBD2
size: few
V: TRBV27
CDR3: CASSLPGGGREQYF
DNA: TGTGCCAGCAGTTTACCGGGAGGGGGACGGGAGCAGTACTTC

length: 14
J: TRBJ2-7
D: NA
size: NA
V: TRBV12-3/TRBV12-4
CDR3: CASNFKGSSYEQYF
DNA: TGTGCCAGCAATTTTAAGGGGAGCTCCTACGAGCAGTACTTC

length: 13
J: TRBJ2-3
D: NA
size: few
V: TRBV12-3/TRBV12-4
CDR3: CASRGPSTDTQYF
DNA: TGTGCCAGCAGAGGCCCTTCCACAGATACGCAGTATTTT

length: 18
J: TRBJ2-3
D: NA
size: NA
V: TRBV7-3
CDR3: CASSLKDRRRGRTDTQYF
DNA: TGTGCCAGCAGCTTAAAGGACCGAAGGCGGGGGCGCACAGATACGCAGTATTTT

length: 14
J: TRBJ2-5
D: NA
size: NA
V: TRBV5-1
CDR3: CASSLGSDQETQYF
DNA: TGCGCCAGCAGCCTAGGGAGTGACCAAGAGACCCAGTACTTC

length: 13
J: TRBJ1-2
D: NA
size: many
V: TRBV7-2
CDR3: CASSLPTGDGYTF
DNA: TGTGCCAGCAGCTTACCCACAGGTGATGGCTACACCTTC

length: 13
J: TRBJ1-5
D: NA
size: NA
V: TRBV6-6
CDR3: CASSYPQSGPQHF
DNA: TGTGCCAGCAGCTACCCTCAATCAGGGCCCCAGCATTTT

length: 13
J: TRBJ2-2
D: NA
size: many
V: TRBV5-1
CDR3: CASCIQGPGELFF
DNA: TGCGCCAGCTGCATACAGGGCCCCGGGGAGCTGTTTTTT

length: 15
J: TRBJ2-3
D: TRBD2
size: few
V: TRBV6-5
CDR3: CASSVRGGAWDTQYF
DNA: TGTGCCAGCAGTGTCCGGGGGGGCGCGTGGGATACGCAGTATTTT

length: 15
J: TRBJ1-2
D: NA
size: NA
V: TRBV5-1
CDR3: CASSRGDRNNYGYTF
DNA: TGCGCCAGCAGCCGAGGAGACAGAAACAACTATGGCTACACCTTC

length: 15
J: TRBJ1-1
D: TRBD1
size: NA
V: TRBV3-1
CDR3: CASSRGTGARAEAFF
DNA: TGTGCCAGCAGCCGGGGGACAGGGGCAAGAGCGGAAGCTTTCTTT

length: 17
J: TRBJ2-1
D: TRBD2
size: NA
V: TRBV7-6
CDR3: CASSISGGLAGSNEQFF
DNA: TGTGCCAGCAGCATATCGGGGGGACTAGCGGGGTCCAATGAGCAGTTCTTC

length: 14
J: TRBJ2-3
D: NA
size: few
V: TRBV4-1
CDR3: CASSQVGGTDTQYF
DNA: TGCGCCAGCAGCCAAGTGGGCGGCACAGATACGCAGTATTTT

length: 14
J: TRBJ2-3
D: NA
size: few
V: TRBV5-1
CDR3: CASTSDTSTDTQYF
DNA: TGCGCCAGCACTTCCGACACCAGCACAGATACGCAGTATTTT

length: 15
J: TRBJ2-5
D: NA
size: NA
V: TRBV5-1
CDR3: CASSPQTGRQETQYF
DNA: TGCGCCAGCAGCCCCCAGACGGGGAGACAAGAGACCCAGTACTTC

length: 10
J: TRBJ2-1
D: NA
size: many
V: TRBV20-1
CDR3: CRIGGNEQFF
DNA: TGCAGGATAGGGGGCAATGAGCAGTTCTTC

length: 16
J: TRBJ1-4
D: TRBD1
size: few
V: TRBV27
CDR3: CATSYRGPPTNEKLFF
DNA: TGTGCCACCTCATACAGGGGGCCCCCAACTAATGAAAAACTGTTTTTT

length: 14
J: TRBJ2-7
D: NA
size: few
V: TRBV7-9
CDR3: CASSKTGTGLEQYF
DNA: TGTGCCAGCAGCAAAACCGGGACTGGGCTCGAGCAGTACTTC

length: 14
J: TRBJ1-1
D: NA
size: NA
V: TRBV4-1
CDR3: CASSKQDLNTEAFF
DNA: TGCGCCAGCAGCAAACAGGACCTCAACACTGAAGCTTTCTTT

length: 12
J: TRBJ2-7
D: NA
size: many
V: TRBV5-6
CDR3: CASSFRAYEQYF
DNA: TGTGCCAGCAGCTTCCGCGCTTACGAGCAGTACTTC

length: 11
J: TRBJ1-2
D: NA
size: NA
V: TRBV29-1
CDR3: CSVALTGGYTF
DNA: TGCAGCGTTGCATTGACCGGCGGCTACACCTTC

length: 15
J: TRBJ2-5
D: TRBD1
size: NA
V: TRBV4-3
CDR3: CASSQARGSQETQYF
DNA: TGCGCCAGCAGCCAAGCCAGGGGGTCCCAAGAGACCCAGTACTTC

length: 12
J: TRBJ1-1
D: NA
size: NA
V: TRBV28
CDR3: CAHGGLETEAFF
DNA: TGTGCCCACGGGGGGCTAGAAACTGAAGCTTTCTTT

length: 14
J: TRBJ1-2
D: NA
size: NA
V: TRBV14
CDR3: CASSRHGASGSFPF
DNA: TGTGCCAGCAGCCGACACGGAGCTTCGGGGAGTTTTCCCTTC

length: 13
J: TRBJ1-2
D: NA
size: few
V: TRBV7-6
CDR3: CASSPGLYYGYTF
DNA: TGTGCCAGCAGCCCCGGGCTTTACTATGGCTACACCTTC

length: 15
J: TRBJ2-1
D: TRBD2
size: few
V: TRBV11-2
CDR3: CASTEIAGGYNEQFF
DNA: TGTGCCAGCACAGAAATAGCGGGGGGATACAATGAGCAGTTCTTC

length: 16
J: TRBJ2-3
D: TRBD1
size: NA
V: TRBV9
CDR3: CASSVETGGFLDTQYF
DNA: TGTGCCAGCAGCGTAGAGACAGGGGGCTTTTTAGATACGCAGTATTTT

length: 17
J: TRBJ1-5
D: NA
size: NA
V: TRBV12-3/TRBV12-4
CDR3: CASSSDPAGRTRQPQHF
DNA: TGTGCCAGCAGTTCCGACCCCGCAGGGAGGACAAGACAGCCCCAGCATTTT

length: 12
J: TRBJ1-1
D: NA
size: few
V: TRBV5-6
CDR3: CASSFGGVDAFF
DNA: TGTGCCAGCAGCTTCGGCGGTGTGGATGCTTTCTTT

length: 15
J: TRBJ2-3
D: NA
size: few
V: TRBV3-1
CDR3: CASSQVAGAPDTQYF
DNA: TGTGCCAGCAGCCAAGTGGCGGGGGCACCCGATACGCAGTATTTT

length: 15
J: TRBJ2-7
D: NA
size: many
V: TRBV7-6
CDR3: CASSLNGPAGLEQYF
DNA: TGTGCCAGCAGCTTAAACGGACCGGCGGGACTCGAGCAGTACTTC

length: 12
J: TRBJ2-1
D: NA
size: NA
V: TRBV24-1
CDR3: CATRGGYNEQFF
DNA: TGTGCCACCCGTGGGGGTTACAATGAGCAGTTCTTC

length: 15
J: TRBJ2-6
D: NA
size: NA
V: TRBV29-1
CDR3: CSVSPTGSGANVLTF
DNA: TGCAGCGTCTCCCCCACTGGCTCTGGGGCCAACGTCCTGACTTTC

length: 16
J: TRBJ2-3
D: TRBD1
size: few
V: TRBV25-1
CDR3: CASSGLDRGLTDTQYF
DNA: TGTGCCAGCAGTGGGCTGGACAGGGGGTTGACAGATACGCAGTATTTT